This TCR beta chain was sequenced in a study of blood T cell repertoires in COVID-19. Study-wide context: Some COVID-19 samples were acute and others convalescent; all came from the United States, Italy and Spain. T cells, B-cell-depleted T cells, or PBMCs provided the cDNA or gDNA that served as material.

Sequenced by immunoSEQ multiplex PCR; TCRdb stores in-frame clones only, minus some. The data show over 200,000 clones, 87% seen once. Per germline, CDR1 MNHEY and CDR2 SVGAGI. V lost 2 bases, J lost 1 base, and 3 bases stayed unmatched. The CDR3 length is 16 residues. This TCR derives from a woman aged 18-29 years who had recovered from COVID-19. The chain couples TRBV6-5 to TRBJ2-1; TRBD2 matches 9 bases. Sequencing was performed on peripheral blood. This CDR3 is CASSYEAGGSYNEQFF. DNA for the CDR3: TGTGCCAGCAGTTACGAAGCGGGAGGATCCTACAATGAGCAGTTCTTC.